The present T cell receptor (beta chain) was sequenced within a study of OX40 agonist ivuxolimab in advanced cancers. Looking at the study overall: Ivuxolimab, an antibody that agonizes OX40 (CD134), was administered to the patients. Among those enrolled, mean age was 60 years (range about 23 to 90) and approximately 80% were male.

In germline, CDR1 is SEHNR, CDR2 FQNEAQ (reference sequence). V was pared by 6 bases and J by 5 bases, with 18 bases of the junction left unmatched. This CDR3 has 19 residues. Profiled with immunoSEQ multiplex PCR; TCRdb holds only in-frame clones, not every one. The sample consists of about 64,000 clones, about 85% of them appearing once. The origin of this receptor is an adult with an advanced solid tumor such as melanoma, head and neck, liver or kidney cancer. Sequenced here: CD4+ or CD8+ T cells sorted from blood, sampled in a trial of the OX40 agonist ivuxolimab. The chain couples TRBV7-9 to TRBJ2-1, with 11 bases aligning to TRBD2. CDR3 DNA: TGTGCCAGCAGTCTACTTAGGCGAACCGGGACTAGCGGTAACAATGAGCAGTTCTTC. This codes for CASSLLRRTGTSGNNEQFF.